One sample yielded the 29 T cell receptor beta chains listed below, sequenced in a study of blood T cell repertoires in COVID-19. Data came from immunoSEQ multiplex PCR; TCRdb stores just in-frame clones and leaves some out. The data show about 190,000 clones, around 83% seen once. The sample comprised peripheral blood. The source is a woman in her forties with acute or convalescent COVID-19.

CDR3 residues: CASSSTKTPDNYGYTF. CDR3 in DNA: TGTGCCAGCTCAAGCACTAAAACCCCAGACAACTATGGCTACACCTTC. The chain recombines TRBV18 with TRBJ1-2; D remains ambiguous. Trimming shortened V by 5 bases and J by 2 bases, and 18 bases separated the two germline ends. Per germline, CDR1 KGHSH and CDR2 LQKENI. CDR3 length: 16 amino acids.

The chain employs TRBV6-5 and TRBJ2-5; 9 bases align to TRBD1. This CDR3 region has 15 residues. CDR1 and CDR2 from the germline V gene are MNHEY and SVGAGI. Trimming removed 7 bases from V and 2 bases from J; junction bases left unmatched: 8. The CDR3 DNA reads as TGTGCCAGCACCCGACAGGGGGGGTTGCAAGAGACCCAGTACTTC. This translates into CASTRQGGLQETQYF.

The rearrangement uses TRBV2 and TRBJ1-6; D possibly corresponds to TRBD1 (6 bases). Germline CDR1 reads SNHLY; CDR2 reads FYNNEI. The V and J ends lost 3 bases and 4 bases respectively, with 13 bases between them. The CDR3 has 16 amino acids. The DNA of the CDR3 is TGTGCCAGCAGTGACTCGACAGGTGTATATAATTCACCCCTCCACTTT. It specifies CASSDSTGVYNSPLHF.

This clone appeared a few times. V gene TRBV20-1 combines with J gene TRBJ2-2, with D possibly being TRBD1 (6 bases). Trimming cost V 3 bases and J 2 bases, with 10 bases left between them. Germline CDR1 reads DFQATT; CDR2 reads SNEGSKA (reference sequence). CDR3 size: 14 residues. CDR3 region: CSASRGHNTGELFF. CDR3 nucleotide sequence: TGCAGTGCTAGTAGGGGACACAACACCGGGGAGCTGTTTTTT.

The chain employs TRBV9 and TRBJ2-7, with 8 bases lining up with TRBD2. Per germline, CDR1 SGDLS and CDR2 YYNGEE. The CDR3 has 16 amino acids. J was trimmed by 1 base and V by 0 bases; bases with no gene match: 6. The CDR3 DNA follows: TGTGCCAGCAGCGTAGTTGGTAGCGGGGAATCCTACGAGCAGTACTTC. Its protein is CASSVVGSGESYEQYF.

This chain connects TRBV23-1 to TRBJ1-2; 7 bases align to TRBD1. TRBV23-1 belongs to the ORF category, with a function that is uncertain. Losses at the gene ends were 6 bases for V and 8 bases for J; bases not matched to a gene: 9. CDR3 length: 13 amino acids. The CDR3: CASSPDRVEGYTF. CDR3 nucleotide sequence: TGCGCCAGCAGCCCCGACAGGGTCGAAGGCTACACCTTC.

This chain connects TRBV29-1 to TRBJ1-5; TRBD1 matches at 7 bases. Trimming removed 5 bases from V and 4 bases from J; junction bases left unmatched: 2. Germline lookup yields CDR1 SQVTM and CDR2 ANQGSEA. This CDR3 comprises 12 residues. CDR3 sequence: CSVMTGNQPQHF. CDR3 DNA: TGCAGCGTTATGACAGGGAATCAGCCCCAGCATTTT.

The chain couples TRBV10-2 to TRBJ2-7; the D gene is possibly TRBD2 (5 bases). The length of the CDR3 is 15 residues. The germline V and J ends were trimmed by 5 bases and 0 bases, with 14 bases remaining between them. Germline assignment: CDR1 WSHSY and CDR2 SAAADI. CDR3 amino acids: CASSPLLGSSYEQYF. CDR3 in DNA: TGCGCCAGCAGTCCCCTTCTAGGGAGCTCCTACGAGCAGTACTTC.

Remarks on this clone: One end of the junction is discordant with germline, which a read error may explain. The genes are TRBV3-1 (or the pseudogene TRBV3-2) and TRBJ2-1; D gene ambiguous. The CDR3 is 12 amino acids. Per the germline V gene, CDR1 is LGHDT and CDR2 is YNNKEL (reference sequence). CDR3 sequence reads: CASGHLDNEQFF. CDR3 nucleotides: TGTGCCAGCGGCCACCTTGACAATGAGCAGTTCTTC.

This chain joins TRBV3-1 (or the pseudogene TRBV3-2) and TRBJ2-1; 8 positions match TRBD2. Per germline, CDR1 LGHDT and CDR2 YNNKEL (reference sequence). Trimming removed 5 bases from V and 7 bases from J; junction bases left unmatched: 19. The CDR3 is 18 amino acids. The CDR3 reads CASSSFGTSGSPVNEQFF. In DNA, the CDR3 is TGTGCCAGCAGCAGCTTCGGGACAAGCGGGAGTCCCGTAAATGAGCAGTTCTTC.

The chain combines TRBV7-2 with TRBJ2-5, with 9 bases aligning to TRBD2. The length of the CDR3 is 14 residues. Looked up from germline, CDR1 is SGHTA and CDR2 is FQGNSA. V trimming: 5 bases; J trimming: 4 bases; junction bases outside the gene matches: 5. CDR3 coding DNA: TGTGCCAGCAGCCTAGGACTAGCGACAGAGACCCAGTACTTC. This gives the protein CASSLGLATETQYF.

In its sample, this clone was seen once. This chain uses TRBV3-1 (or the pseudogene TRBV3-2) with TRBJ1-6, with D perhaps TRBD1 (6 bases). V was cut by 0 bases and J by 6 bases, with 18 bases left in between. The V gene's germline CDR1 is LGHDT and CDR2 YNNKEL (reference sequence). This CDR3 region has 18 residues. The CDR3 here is CASSQDYGGGSLNSPLHF. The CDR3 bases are TGTGCCAGCAGCCAAGATTATGGCGGGGGCTCCCTTAATTCACCCCTCCACTTT.

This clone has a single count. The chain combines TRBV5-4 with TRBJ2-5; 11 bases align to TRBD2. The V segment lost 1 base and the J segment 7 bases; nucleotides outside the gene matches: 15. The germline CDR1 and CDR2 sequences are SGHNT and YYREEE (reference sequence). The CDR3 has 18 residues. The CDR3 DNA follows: TGTGCCAGCAGCTTGTACGGGTCGCTAGCGGGAGGTTTTGGGACCCAGTACTTC. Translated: CASSLYGSLAGGFGTQYF.

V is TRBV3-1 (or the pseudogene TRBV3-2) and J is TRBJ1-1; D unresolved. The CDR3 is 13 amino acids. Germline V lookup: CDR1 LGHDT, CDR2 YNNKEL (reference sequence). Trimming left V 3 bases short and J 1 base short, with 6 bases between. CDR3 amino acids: CASSQGGNTEAFF. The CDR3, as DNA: TGTGCCAGCAGCCAGGGAGGGAACACTGAAGCTTTCTTT.

In nucleotides, the CDR3 is TGTGCCAGTAGTAACCCGGGACAGGGAGCCAAAAACATTCAGTACTTC. Translating it yields CASSNPGQGAKNIQYF. The V gene is TRBV19, the J gene TRBJ2-4; 9 bases align to TRBD1. CDR3 length: 16 residues. Germline values: CDR1 LNHDA, CDR2 SQIVND (reference sequence). The V gene end was trimmed by 4 bases and the J gene end by 0 bases; junction bases not matched to a gene: 4.

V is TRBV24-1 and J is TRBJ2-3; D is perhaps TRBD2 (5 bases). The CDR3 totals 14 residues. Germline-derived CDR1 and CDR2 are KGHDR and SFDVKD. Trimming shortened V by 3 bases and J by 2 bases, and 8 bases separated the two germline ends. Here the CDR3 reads CATSDPRDTDTQYF. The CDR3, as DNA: TGTGCCACCAGTGATCCCCGGGACACAGATACGCAGTATTTT.

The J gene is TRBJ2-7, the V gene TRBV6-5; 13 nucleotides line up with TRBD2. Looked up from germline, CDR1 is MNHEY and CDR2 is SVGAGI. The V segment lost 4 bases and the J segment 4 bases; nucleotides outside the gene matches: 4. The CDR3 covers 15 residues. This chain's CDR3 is CASSWTSGGDYEQYF. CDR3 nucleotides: TGTGCCAGCAGTTGGACTAGCGGGGGCGATTACGAGCAGTACTTC.

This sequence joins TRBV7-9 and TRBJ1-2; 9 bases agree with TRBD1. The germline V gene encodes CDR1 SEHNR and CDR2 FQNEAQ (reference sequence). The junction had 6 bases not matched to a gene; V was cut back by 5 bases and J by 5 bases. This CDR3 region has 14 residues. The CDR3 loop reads CASSKPGQGYGYTF. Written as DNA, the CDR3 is TGTGCCAGCAGCAAACCGGGACAGGGATATGGCTACACCTTC.

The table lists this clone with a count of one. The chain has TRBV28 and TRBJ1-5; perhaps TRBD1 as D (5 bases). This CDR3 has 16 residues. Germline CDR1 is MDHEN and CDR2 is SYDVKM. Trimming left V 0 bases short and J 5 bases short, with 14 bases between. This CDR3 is CASSLWQGRGDQPQHF. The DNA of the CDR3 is TGTGCCAGCAGTTTATGGCAGGGAAGAGGCGATCAGCCCCAGCATTTT.

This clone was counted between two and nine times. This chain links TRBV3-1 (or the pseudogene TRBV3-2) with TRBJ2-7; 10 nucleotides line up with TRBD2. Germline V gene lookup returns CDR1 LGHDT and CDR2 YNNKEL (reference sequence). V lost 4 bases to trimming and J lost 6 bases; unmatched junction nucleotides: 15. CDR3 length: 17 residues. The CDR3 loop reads CASSLSFGSGRAREQYF. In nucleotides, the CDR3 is TGTGCCAGCAGCCTAAGCTTTGGGAGCGGGAGGGCCCGCGAGCAGTACTTC.

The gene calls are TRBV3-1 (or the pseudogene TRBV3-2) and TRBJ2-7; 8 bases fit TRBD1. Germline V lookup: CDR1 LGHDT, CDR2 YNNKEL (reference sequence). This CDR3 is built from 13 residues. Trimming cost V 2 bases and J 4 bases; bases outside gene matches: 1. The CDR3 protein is CASSQQGAYEQYF. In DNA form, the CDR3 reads TGTGCCAGCAGCCAACAGGGGGCATACGAGCAGTACTTC.

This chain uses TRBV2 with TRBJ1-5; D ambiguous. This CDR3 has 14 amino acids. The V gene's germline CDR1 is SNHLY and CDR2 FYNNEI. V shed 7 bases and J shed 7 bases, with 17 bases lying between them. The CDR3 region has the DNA TGTGCCAGCAAAAGACCGGGAGGCGAACAGCCCCAGCATTTT. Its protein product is CASKRPGGEQPQHF.

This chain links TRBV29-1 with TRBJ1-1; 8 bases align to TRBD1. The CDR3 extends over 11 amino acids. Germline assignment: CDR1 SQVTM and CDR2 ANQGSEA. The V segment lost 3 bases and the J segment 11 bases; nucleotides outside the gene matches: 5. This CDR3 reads CSVETGASAFF. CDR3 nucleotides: TGCAGCGTTGAGACAGGGGCTTCGGCTTTCTTT.

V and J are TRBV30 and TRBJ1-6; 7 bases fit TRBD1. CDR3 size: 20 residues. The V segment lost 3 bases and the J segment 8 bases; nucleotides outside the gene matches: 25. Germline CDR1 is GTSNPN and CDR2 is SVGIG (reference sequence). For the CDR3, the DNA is TGTGCCTGGAGAGATAGGACAGGTTTTATAATTCACCCGGGGGATTCACCCCTCCACTTT. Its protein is CAWRDRTGFIIHPGDSPLHF.

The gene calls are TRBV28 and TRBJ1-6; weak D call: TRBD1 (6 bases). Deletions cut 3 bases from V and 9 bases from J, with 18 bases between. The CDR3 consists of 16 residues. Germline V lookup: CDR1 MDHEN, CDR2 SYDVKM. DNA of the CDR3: TGTGCCAGCAGTTTTCCTAAACAGGGCCCGAGTTCACCCCTCCACTTT. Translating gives CASSFPKQGPSSPLHF.

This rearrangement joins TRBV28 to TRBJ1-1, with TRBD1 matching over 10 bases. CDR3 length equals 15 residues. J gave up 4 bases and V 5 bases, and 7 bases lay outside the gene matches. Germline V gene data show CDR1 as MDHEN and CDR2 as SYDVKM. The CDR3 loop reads CASSRPTGGGTEAFF. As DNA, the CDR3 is TGTGCCAGCAGTCGACCGACAGGGGGCGGCACTGAAGCTTTCTTT.

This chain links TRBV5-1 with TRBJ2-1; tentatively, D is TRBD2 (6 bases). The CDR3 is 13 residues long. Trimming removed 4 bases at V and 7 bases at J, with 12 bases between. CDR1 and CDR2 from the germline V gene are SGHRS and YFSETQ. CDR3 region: CASSIGSSNEQFF. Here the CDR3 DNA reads TGCGCCAGCAGCATCGGGAGTTCAAATGAGCAGTTCTTC.

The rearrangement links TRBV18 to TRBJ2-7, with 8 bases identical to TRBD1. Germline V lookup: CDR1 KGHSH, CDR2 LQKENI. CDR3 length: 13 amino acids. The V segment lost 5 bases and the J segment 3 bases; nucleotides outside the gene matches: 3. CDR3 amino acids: CASSSGTGYEQYF. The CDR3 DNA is TGTGCCAGCTCATCCGGGACAGGCTACGAGCAGTACTTC.

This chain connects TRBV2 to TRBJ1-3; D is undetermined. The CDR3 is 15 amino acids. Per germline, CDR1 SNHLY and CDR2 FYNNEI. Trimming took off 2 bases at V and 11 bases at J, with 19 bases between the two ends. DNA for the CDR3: TGTGCCAGCAGTGAATTGCAGTCTCCGGGTTGGGCCATATATTTT. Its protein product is CASSELQSPGWAIYF.